This T cell receptor beta chain was recorded in a study of T cell changes during pregnancy in multiple sclerosis. The CDR3 sequence is 16 residues long. Sequencing was performed with immunoSEQ multiplex PCR; in TCRdb, only in-frame clones are kept and a portion is missing. The sample has some 30,000 clones; 80% to 90% are singletons. The receptor was derived from a female donor with multiple sclerosis, enrolled in a pregnancy study. The chain carries TRBV21-1 and TRBJ2-1; TRBD1 reflects the table's D call only, with no check against the DNA. TRBV21-1 is annotated as a pseudogene. The sequences come from CD8+ T cells from peripheral blood mononuclear cells, collected in the third trimester of pregnancy. The CDR3 spells CASSKPQVSSYNEQFF. The CDR3 DNA reads as TGTGCCAGCAGCAAACCACAGGTGAGCTCCTACAATGAGCAGTTCTTC.